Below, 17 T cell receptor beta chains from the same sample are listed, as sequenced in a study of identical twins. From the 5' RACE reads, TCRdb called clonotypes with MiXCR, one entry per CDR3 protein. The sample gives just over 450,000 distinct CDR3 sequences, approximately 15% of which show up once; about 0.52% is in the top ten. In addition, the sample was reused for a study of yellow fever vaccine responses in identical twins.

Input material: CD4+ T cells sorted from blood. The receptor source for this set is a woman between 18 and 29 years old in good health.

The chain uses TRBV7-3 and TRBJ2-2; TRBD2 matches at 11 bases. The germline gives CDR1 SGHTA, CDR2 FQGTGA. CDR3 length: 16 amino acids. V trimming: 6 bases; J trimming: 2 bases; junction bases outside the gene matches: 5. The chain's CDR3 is CASSRTSGGNTGELFF. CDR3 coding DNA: TGTGCCAGCAGTCGCACTAGCGGGGGAAACACCGGGGAGCTGTTTTTT.

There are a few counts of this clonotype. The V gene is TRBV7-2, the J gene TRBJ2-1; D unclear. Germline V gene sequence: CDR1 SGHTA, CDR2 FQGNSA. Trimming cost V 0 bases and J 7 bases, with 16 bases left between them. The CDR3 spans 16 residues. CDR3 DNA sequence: TGTGCCAGCAGCTTAGCGCAGGCTAGAACTACAAATGAGCAGTTCTTC. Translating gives CASSLAQARTTNEQFF.

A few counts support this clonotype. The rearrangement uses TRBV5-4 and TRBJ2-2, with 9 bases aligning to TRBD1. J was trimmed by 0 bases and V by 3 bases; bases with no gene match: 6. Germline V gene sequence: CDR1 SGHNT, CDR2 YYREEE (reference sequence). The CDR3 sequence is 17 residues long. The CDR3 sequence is CASSSGGQGSNTGELFF. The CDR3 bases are TGTGCCAGCAGCTCCGGGGGACAGGGCTCGAACACCGGGGAGCTGTTTTTT.

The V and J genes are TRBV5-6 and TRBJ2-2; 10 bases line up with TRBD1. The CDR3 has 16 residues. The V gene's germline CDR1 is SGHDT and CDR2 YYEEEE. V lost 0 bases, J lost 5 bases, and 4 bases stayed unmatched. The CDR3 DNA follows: TGTGCCAGCAGCTTGGGAGACAGGGGGCATACCGGGGAGCTGTTTTTT. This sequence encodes CASSLGDRGHTGELFF. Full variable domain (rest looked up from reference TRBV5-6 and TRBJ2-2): DAGVTQSPTHLIKTRGQQVTLRCSPKSGHDTVSWYQQALGQGPQFIFQYYEEEERQRGNFPDRFSGHQFPNYSSELNVNALLLGDSALYLCASSLGDRGHTGELFFGEGSRLTVL.

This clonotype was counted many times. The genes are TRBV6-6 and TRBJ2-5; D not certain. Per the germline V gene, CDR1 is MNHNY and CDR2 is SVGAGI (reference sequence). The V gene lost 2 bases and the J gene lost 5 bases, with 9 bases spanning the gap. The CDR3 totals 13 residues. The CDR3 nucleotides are TGTGCCAGCAGTTACCAACTCAGGGAGACCCAGTACTTC. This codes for CASSYQLRETQYF.

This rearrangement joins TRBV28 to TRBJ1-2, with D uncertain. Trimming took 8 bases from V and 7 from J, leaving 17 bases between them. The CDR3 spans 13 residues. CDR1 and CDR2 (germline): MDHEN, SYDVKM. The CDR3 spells CASDPAGITGYTF. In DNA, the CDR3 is TGTGCCAGCGACCCTGCGGGGATTACTGGCTACACCTTC.

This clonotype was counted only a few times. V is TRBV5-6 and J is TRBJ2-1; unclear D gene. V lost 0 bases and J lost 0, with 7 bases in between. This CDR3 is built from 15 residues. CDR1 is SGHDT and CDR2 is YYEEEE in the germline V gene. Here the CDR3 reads CASSLEESSYNEQFF. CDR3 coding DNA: TGTGCCAGCAGCTTGGAAGAGAGCTCCTACAATGAGCAGTTCTTC.

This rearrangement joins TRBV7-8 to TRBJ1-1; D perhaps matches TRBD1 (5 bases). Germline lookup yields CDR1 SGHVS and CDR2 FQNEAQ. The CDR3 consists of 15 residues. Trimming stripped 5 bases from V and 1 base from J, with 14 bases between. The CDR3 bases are TGTGCCAGCAGCCCCAGGGACCTGTCGAACACTGAAGCTTTCTTT. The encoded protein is CASSPRDLSNTEAFF.

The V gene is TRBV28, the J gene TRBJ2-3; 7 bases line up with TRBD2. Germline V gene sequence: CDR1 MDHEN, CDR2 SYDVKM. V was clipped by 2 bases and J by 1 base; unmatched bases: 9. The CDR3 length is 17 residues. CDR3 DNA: TGTGCCAGCAGTTTAGGCCGTGGACTAGTCGGCACAGATACGCAGTATTTT. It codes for CASSLGRGLVGTDTQYF.

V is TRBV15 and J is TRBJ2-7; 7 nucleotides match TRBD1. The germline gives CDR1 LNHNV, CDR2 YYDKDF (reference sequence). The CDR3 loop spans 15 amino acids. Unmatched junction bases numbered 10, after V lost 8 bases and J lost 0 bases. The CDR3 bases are TGTGCCACCCAAAGGAGCCGGGACAGCTCCTACGAGCAGTACTTC. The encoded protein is CATQRSRDSSYEQYF.

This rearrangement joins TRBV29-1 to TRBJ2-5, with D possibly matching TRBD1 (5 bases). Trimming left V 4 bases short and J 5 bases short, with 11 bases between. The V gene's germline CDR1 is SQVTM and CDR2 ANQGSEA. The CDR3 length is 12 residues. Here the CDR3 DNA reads TGCAGCGTTGTCAGGGTAGGGGAGACCCAGTACTTC. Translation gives CSVVRVGETQYF.

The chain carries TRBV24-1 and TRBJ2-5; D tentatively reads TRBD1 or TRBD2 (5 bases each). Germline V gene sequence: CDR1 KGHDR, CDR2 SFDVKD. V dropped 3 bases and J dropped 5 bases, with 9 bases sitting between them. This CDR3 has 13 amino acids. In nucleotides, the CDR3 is TGTGCCACCAGTGATATCGGGGCGGAGACCCAGTACTTC. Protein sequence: CATSDIGAETQYF.

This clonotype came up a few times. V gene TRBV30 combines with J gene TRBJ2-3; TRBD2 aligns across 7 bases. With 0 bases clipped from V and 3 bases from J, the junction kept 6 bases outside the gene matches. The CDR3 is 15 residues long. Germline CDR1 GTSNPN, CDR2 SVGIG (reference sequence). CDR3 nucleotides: TGTGCCTGGAGTGTAAGTGGACTAGGAACAGATACGCAGTATTTT. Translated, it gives CAWSVSGLGTDTQYF.

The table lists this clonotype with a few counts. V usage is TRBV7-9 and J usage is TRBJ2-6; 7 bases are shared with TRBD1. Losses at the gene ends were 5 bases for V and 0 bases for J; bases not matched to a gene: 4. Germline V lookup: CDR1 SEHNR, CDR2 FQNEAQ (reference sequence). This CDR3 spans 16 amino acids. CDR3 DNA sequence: TGTGCCAGCAGCCAGGACAGGAACTCTGGGGCCAACGTCCTGACTTTC. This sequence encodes CASSQDRNSGANVLTF.

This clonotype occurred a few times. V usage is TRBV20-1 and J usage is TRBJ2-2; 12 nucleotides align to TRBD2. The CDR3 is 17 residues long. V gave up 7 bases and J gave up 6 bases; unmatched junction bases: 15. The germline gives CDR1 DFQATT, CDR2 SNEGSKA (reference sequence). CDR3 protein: CSVPDPGLAGKAGELFF. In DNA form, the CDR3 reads TGCAGTGTACCCGACCCAGGACTAGCGGGGAAGGCCGGGGAGCTGTTTTTT.

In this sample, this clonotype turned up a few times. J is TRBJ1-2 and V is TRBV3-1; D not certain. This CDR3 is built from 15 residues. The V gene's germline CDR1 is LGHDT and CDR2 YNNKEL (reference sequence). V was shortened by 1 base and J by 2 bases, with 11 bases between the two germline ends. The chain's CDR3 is CASSQGLRENYGYTF. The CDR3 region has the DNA TGTGCCAGCAGCCAAGGGCTAAGGGAGAACTATGGCTACACCTTC.

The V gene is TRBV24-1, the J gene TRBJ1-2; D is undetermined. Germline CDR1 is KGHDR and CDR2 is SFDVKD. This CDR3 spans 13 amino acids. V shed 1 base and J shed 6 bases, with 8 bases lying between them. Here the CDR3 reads CATSDFLGDGYTF. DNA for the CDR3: TGTGCCACCAGTGATTTTTTAGGTGATGGCTACACCTTC.